A single sample is the source of the 27 T cell receptor beta chains below, sequenced in a study of control samples from healthy donors and cancer patients. TCRdb's copy holds only in-frame clones and misses some; the assay was immunoSEQ multiplex PCR. The sample lists some 160,000 clones, 85% to 95% occurring once. Specimen: blood. All receptors derive from a middle-aged woman in good health.

V gene TRBV7-2 combines with J gene TRBJ1-3, with D maybe TRBD1 (5 bases). The CDR3 spans 15 residues. V was trimmed by 2 bases and J by 2 bases, leaving 10 bases between them. Germline V gene sequence: CDR1 SGHTA, CDR2 FQGNSA. CDR3 sequence: CASSLWQGPGNTIYF. The CDR3 DNA reads TGTGCCAGCAGCTTATGGCAGGGCCCTGGAAACACCATATATTTT.

The chain carries TRBV10-2 and TRBJ2-5, with D perhaps matching TRBD2 (5 bases). Deletions cut 4 bases from V and 2 bases from J, with 20 bases between. Germline lookup yields CDR1 WSHSY and CDR2 SAAADI. The CDR3 runs to 17 residues. In DNA, the CDR3 is TGCGCCAGCAGTGCCTCCGGTGAGGGCTGGAGTCAAGAGACCCAGTACTTC. Protein sequence: CASSASGEGWSQETQYF.

The J gene is TRBJ2-3, the V gene TRBV4-1, with TRBD2 matching over 13 bases. Trimming removed 4 bases from V and 3 bases from J; junction bases left unmatched: 4. CDR1 is MGHRA and CDR2 is YSYEKL in the germline V gene. This CDR3 is built from 16 residues. The CDR3 loop is CASSPVTSGRTDTQYF. For the CDR3, the DNA is TGCGCCAGCAGCCCGGTGACTAGCGGGAGGACAGATACGCAGTATTTT.

V is TRBV27 and J is TRBJ2-1; the D is unclear. Between the trimmed V and J ends, which lost 0 bases and 9 bases, there was a span of 6 bases. CDR3 length equals 12 residues. Germline-derived CDR1 and CDR2 are MNHEY and SMNVEV (reference sequence). CDR3 sequence (DNA): TGTGCCAGCAGTTTATCTGGCGGTGAGCAGTTCTTC. It codes for CASSLSGGEQFF.

The chain couples TRBV6-5 to TRBJ2-3, with a tentative D call TRBD1 (5 bases). Trimming stripped 6 bases from V and 7 bases from J, with 14 bases between. This CDR3 has 13 amino acids. Germline V gene data show CDR1 as MNHEY and CDR2 as SVGAGI. CDR3 DNA: TGTGCCAGCAGCCCACCTTGGACAAATACGCAGTATTTT. Translated, it gives CASSPPWTNTQYF.

The chain employs TRBV4-1 and TRBJ2-1; D tentatively fits TRBD1 or TRBD2 (6 bases each). Looked up from germline, CDR1 is MGHRA and CDR2 is YSYEKL. The CDR3 contains 15 residues. V was trimmed by 1 base and J by 7 bases, leaving 14 bases between them. The CDR3 region has the DNA TGCGCCAGCAGCCAAGTGGGGGGCCTGAGGAATGAGCAGTTCTTC. The encoded protein is CASSQVGGLRNEQFF.

V usage is TRBV6-2 or TRBV6-3 and J usage is TRBJ1-2; tentative D call: TRBD1 (5 bases). Germline CDR1 and CDR2: MNHEY and SVGEGT. The V gene lost 6 bases and the J gene lost 5 bases, with 13 bases spanning the gap. This CDR3 is 13 amino acids long. The CDR3 loop reads CASSLPGTYGYTF. Written as DNA, the CDR3 is TGTGCCAGCAGCCTCCCAGGGACGTATGGCTACACCTTC.

Comment on this clone: The sample carries other DNA sequences with the same CDR3. This chain connects TRBV9 to TRBJ1-1; D might be TRBD1 (5 bases). From germline, CDR1 is SGDLS and CDR2 YYNGEE. The CDR3 is made up of 12 amino acids. Trimming left V 0 bases short and J 5 bases short, with 5 bases between. CDR3 bases: TGTGCCAGCAGCGTAGGGGGGACTGAAGCTTTCTTT. Protein product: CASSVGGTEAFF.

This clone was seen only once. The V and J genes are TRBV19 and TRBJ2-3, with TRBD2 identical over 8 bases. V dropped 1 base and J dropped 0; count of bases not matched to a gene: 3. Germline loops: CDR1 LNHDA, CDR2 SQIVND (reference sequence). The CDR3 extends over 16 amino acids. In DNA form, the CDR3 reads TGTGCCAGTAGTATAGGGAGACTAGCGAGCACAGATACGCAGTATTTT. Encoded protein: CASSIGRLASTDTQYF.

The chain uses TRBV29-1 and TRBJ2-5; tentatively, D is TRBD1 or TRBD2 (5 bases each). The V gene's germline CDR1 is SQVTM and CDR2 ANQGSEA. V lost 4 bases and J 5 bases, leaving 11 bases between the germline ends. The CDR3 has 12 residues. CDR3 in DNA: TGCAGCGTTGGGGACCTCGTGGAGACCCAGTACTTC. Encoded protein: CSVGDLVETQYF.

The rearrangement joins TRBV27 to TRBJ2-5; D perhaps matches TRBD1 (6 bases). The V end lost 5 bases, the J end lost 1 base, and 17 bases lay between the germline ends. The CDR3 extends over 16 amino acids. The germline V gene has CDR1 MNHEY and CDR2 SMNVEV (reference sequence). Here the CDR3 DNA reads TGTGCCAGCAGTCCAACACTACAGGGTTTCCAAGAGACCCAGTACTTC. It yields the protein CASSPTLQGFQETQYF.

The chain links TRBV7-2 to TRBJ1-3; D gene uncertain. The V and J ends lost 5 bases and 0 bases respectively, with 11 bases between them. CDR3 length: 15 amino acids. The germline V gene has CDR1 SGHTA and CDR2 FQGNSA. CDR3: CASSPTAGSGNTIYF. The CDR3 nucleotides read TGTGCCAGCAGCCCCACGGCCGGCTCTGGAAACACCATATATTTT.

The rearrangement links TRBV7-2 to TRBJ1-5, with D possibly matching TRBD1 (5 bases). CDR3 length: 13 residues. The germline gives CDR1 SGHTA, CDR2 FQGNSA. V shed 6 bases and J shed 1 base, with 7 bases lying between them. The CDR3 DNA reads as TGTGCCAGCAGGAAGGGGAGCAATCAGCCCCAGCATTTT. Its translation is CASRKGSNQPQHF.

The chain combines TRBV13 with TRBJ1-3; D uncertain. The CDR3 is 14 amino acids. Trimming left V 0 bases short and J 1 base short, with 4 bases between. The germline V gene has CDR1 PRHDT and CDR2 FYEKMQ (reference sequence). The CDR3 DNA sequence: TGTGCCAGCAGCTTAGGAGGGTCTGGAAACACCATATATTTT. Its protein is CASSLGGSGNTIYF. The full variable domain, its missing parts supplied by reference TRBV13 and TRBJ1-3, is AAGVIQSPRHLIKEKRETATLKCYPIPRHDTVYWYQQGPGQDPQFLISFYEKMQSDKGSIPDRFSAQQFSDYHSELNMSSLELGDSALYFCASSLGGSGNTIYFGEGSWLTVV.

The V call is TRBV27, the J call TRBJ2-5; no definite D call. This CDR3 is 13 amino acids long. V shed 6 bases and J shed 1 base, with 9 bases lying between them. Germline V lookup: CDR1 MNHEY, CDR2 SMNVEV (reference sequence). CDR3 loop: CASSFTAQETQYF. CDR3 DNA: TGTGCCAGCAGCTTCACCGCCCAAGAGACCCAGTACTTC.

The chain carries TRBV11-2 and TRBJ2-7; D possibly uses TRBD1 or TRBD2 (5 bases each). Germline CDR1 and CDR2: SGHAT and FQNNGV. The CDR3 length is 15 residues. The V end lost 0 bases, the J end lost 5 bases, and 14 bases lay between the germline ends. For the CDR3, the DNA is TGTGCCAGCAGCTTAGATAGGTTGGGGACCCACGAGCAGTACTTC. Translation: CASSLDRLGTHEQYF.

The chain employs TRBV6-5 and TRBJ2-2; D remains ambiguous. This CDR3 spans 13 amino acids. Looked up from germline, CDR1 is MNHEY and CDR2 is SVGAGI. The V gene lost 5 bases and the J gene lost 1 base, with 5 bases spanning the gap. CDR3 DNA sequence: TGTGCCAGCAGTCCCTTGAACACCGGGGAGCTGTTTTTT. This gives the protein CASSPLNTGELFF.

This rearrangement joins TRBV15 to TRBJ2-2; 7 positions match TRBD1. This CDR3 is 14 amino acids long. Germline CDR1 and CDR2: LNHNV and YYDKDF (reference sequence). V lost 3 bases to trimming and J lost 4 bases; unmatched junction nucleotides: 2. This chain's CDR3 is CATSSDRATGELFF. DNA of the CDR3: TGTGCCACCAGCAGCGACAGGGCCACCGGGGAGCTGTTTTTT.

In its sample, this clone was seen once. The chain has TRBV5-1 and TRBJ2-2; tentative D call: TRBD2 (5 bases). Deletions cut 2 bases from V and 0 bases from J, with 8 bases between. The germline V gene has CDR1 SGHRS and CDR2 YFSETQ. The CDR3 covers 15 residues. CDR3 nucleotides: TGCGCCAGCAGCTTTTCCGGGGCGAACACCGGGGAGCTGTTTTTT. Its translation: CASSFSGANTGELFF.

J is TRBJ2-2 and V is TRBV13; a weak D match, TRBD1 (5 bases). The germline gives CDR1 PRHDT, CDR2 FYEKMQ (reference sequence). Trimming removed 10 bases at V and 1 base at J, with 10 bases between. The CDR3 runs 13 residues. CDR3: CAKIDRNTGELFF. The CDR3 region has the DNA TGTGCCAAGATTGACAGGAACACCGGGGAGCTGTTTTTT.

This chain uses TRBV20-1 with TRBJ2-7; D perhaps matches TRBD2 (6 bases). The CDR3 is made up of 13 amino acids. CDR1 and CDR2 (germline): DFQATT, SNEGSKA (reference sequence). V gave up 3 bases and J gave up 6 bases, with 15 bases separating them. The CDR3 DNA follows: TGCAGTGCTAGTGCGGGGCTGCAAGGCGAGCAGTACTTC. Translated, it gives CSASAGLQGEQYF.

The chain recombines TRBV27 with TRBJ1-4; unclear D gene. The CDR3 spans 13 residues. The V gene lost 3 bases and the J gene lost 7 bases, with 9 bases spanning the gap. Germline V gene sequence: CDR1 MNHEY, CDR2 SMNVEV (reference sequence). CDR3 nucleotides: TGTGCCAGCAGTTTGGGTGTGGGTGAAAAACTGTTTTTT. Protein sequence: CASSLGVGEKLFF.

This chain's CDR3 is CASSLSPGRTDTQYF. Here the CDR3 DNA reads TGTGCCAGCAGCTTATCTCCGGGCCGCACAGATACGCAGTATTTT. The chain couples TRBV7-3 to TRBJ2-3, with unresolved D. The germline V gene encodes CDR1 SGHTA and CDR2 FQGTGA. V dropped 2 bases and J dropped 1 base, with 10 bases sitting between them. The CDR3 is made up of 15 amino acids.

In regard to this clone: Other DNA variants within this sample encode the same CDR3. This chain uses TRBV7-9 with TRBJ2-7; D unclear. The CDR3 spans 13 residues. Germline lookup yields CDR1 SEHNR and CDR2 FQNEAQ (reference sequence). Trimming shortened V by 1 base and J by 3 bases, and 7 bases separated the two germline ends. CDR3 DNA sequence: TGTGCCAGCAGCTTAGATTCGATCTACGAGCAGTACTTC. The encoded protein is CASSLDSIYEQYF.

The genes are TRBV9 and TRBJ2-1; perhaps D is TRBD1 or TRBD2 (6 bases each). Germline V gene data show CDR1 as SGDLS and CDR2 as YYNGEE. V lost 0 bases and J 10 bases, leaving 20 bases between the germline ends. The CDR3 loop spans 16 amino acids. CDR3 protein: CASSVAEGGSFGEQFF. The DNA of the CDR3 is TGTGCCAGCAGCGTAGCTGAGGGGGGTTCGTTCGGGGAGCAGTTCTTC.

This chain connects TRBV4-3 to TRBJ1-5; unclear D gene. The V end lost 0 bases, the J end lost 0 bases, and 6 bases lay between the germline ends. Germline CDR1 is LGHNA and CDR2 is YSLEER. This CDR3 spans 15 amino acids. DNA of the CDR3: TGCGCCAGCAGCCAAGATCGCAGTAGCAATCAGCCCCAGCATTTT. Its translation is CASSQDRSSNQPQHF.

The chain uses TRBV20-1 and TRBJ1-1; no clear D gene. Deletions cut 3 bases from V and 0 bases from J, with 5 bases between. Germline assignment: CDR1 DFQATT and CDR2 SNEGSKA (reference sequence). The CDR3 has 12 amino acids. The CDR3, as DNA: TGCAGTGCTAGTTCCGTGAACACTGAAGCTTTCTTT. Amino acid sequence: CSASSVNTEAFF.